The clone carrying this T cell receptor beta chain has a single count. No antigen is known for it. Sequenced by immunoSEQ multiplex PCR; TCRdb stores in-frame clones only, minus some. Of around 240,000 clones in the sample, about 90% are singletons; the top ten hold 0.35% to 0.45%. Separate from the roughly 720-subject first cohort, the 120-subject validation cohort was the one that the donors belonged to. This sample was included in a study of cytomegalovirus exposure and HLA in healthy donors. In the study overall: The roughly 700 first-cohort repertoires shared a platform with the approximately 110 validation repertoires, as reported in a later analysis.

The germline V and J ends were trimmed by 6 bases and 0 bases, with 9 bases remaining between them. The CDR3 is 14 amino acids. Germline-derived CDR1 and CDR2 are WNHNN and SYGVQD (reference sequence). The study, taken as a whole, reports: It was around 160 TCR beta chains that were listed as cytomegalovirus-associated. As confirmed in vitro, a few CMV-associated chains were specific for CMV antigens.

The gene calls are TRBV10-1 and TRBJ1-3; D might be TRBD1 (6 bases). The sample comprised PBMCs. The origin of this receptor is a woman aged 18-29 years in good health and CMV-seronegative. The CDR3 reads CASRADSSGNTIYF. DNA for the CDR3: TGCGCCAGCAGAGCGGACAGCTCTGGAAACACCATATATTTT.